Included here is one TCR beta chain sequence, with context. A few counts support this clonotype. Its antigen is currently not known. No per-base quality is available; no much larger clone lies one base away. Sequencing used an Illumina NovaSeq 6000. TCRalpha and TCRbeta cDNA libraries were built by 5'RACE with constant-segment primers, adding sample barcodes and unique molecular identifiers. Trizol reagent was used to extract RNA from every sample. Libraries were amplified in two PCR steps, with a second sample barcode and Illumina TruSeq adapters added in the second step. The libraries were sequenced on an Illumina NovaSeq using 2 x 150 bp paired-end reads. The source study handled its data this way. The reads were demultiplexed and collapsed into UMI-guided consensus sequences using migec v1.2.7. With mixcr v2.1.11, UMI consensuses were aligned to TRA and TRB V and J templates and assembled into clonotypes. A clonotype was counted as expanded or contracted only if both edgeR and NoisET called the change significant, with noise models trained on biological replicates. edgeR calls used a false discovery rate-adjusted p below 0.01 and a log2 fold-change threshold of 1. As an exploratory analysis of dynamics, max-normalized trajectories of the 1000 most abundant clonotypes were examined with PCA combined with hierarchical clustering. Separately sequenced CD4+ and CD8+ repertoires were used to assign a CD4 or CD8 phenotype to each responding clone. TCRdb trimmed public reads at Q25 via fastp, called clones via MiXCR and kept in-frame beta chains. Rows with a matching CDR3 protein are joined into one entry that keeps the most common DNA and genes. These V and J calls rely on TCRdb rather than the paper's analysis. This sample has 300,000 to 350,000 distinct CDR3 sequences in its table, and 13% to 15% of those were observed once. The top ten clonotypes cover roughly 23% of the sample.

Relative to germline, V is 1 base shorter and J is 7 bases shorter, with 13 bases between their ends. The germline V gene (reference sequence) yields SSHAT for CDR1 and FNYEAQ for CDR2. The CDR3 runs 14 amino acids, cysteine and phenylalanine included. CDR3 DNA only is kept here, 42 bases in frame from base 1. These data come from a study of T-cell memory formation after mild COVID-19 (dated by TCRdb to about 2021). Broadly, across the study: Most TCR sequence clusters were specific to one of the two donors. In a couple of donors, T-cell clones that expanded and contracted after mild COVID-19 were tracked by sequencing TCRalpha and TCRbeta repertoires over time. Two young, previously healthy adult volunteers made up the cohort, one male and one female. Results the study describes overall, beyond this receptor: Contracting CD4+ clones were found mainly in CM and EM memory subsets, while CD8+ clones were enriched in EMRA. Some responding clones were detected in pre-infection memory, which suggested that pre-existing cross-reactive memory T cells had joined the SARS-CoV-2 response. The second-wave clones that peaked on day 37 were not confirmed to be SARS-CoV-2 specific. From day 15 to 85, contracting clones showed balanced CD4/CD8 phenotypes, whereas a second wave of clones that expanded from day 15 to 37 leaned towards CD4+. The study covered only a couple of mild cases, and larger cohorts including severe cases with pre-infection samples were considered necessary.

Ficoll-Paque density gradient centrifugation was used to isolate PBMCs. This TCR was recovered from a man between 18 and 29 years old who had mild COVID-19 (a few samples of this study predate the infection). The sample titles of this study are shuffled in the database, so cell type and time point are left out; the donor was told from shared clones. The chain is made from TRBV7-7 and TRBJ2-5; the D segment cannot be called with confidence. The sample comprised PBMCs or a T cell subset sorted from them (not recorded which). The bases read TGTGCCAGCAGCTTAGGGCAGGTCTATGGGACCCAGTACTTC. Its protein reads: CASSLGQVYGTQYF.